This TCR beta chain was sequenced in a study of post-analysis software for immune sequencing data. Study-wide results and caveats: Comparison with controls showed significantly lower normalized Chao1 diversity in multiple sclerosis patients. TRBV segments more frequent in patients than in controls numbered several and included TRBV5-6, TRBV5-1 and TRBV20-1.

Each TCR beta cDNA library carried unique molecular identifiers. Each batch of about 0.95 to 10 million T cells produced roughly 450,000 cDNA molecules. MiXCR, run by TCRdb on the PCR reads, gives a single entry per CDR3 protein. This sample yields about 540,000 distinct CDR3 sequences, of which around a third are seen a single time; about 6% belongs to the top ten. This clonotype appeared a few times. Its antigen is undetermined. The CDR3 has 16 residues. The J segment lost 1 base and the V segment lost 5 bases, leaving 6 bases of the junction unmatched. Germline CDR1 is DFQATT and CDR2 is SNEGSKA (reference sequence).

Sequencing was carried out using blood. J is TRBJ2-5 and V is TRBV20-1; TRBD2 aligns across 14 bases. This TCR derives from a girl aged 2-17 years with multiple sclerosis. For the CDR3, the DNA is TGCAGTGCTGTTCCGACTAGCGGGGGGGCCCAAGAGACCCAGTACTTC. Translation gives CSAVPTSGGAQETQYF.